The 9 T cell receptor beta chains given below trace back to one sample, sequenced in a study of cytomegalovirus exposure and HLA in healthy donors. The primer mix had 60 Vbeta and 13 Jbeta primers. TCRdb's table, derived via immunoSEQ multiplex PCR, lists solely in-frame clones and lacks some. The sample records about 120,000 clones, around three quarters being singletons. The material sequenced was PBMCs. Every receptor here comes from a man aged 30-40 years in good health and CMV-seropositive.

Turning to this clone: This sample includes further DNA sequences coding for the same CDR3. The chain carries TRBV6-1 and TRBJ2-2; no reliable D call. Germline loops: CDR1 MNHNS, CDR2 SASEGT. The V gene lost 5 bases and the J gene lost 2 bases, with 9 bases spanning the gap. The CDR3 spans 14 residues. The CDR3 sequence is CASSLQINTGELFF. The CDR3 DNA sequence: TGTGCCAGCAGTCTACAGATTAACACCGGGGAGCTGTTTTTT.

The chain couples TRBV5-1 to TRBJ2-1, with 11 bases lining up with TRBD2. The CDR3 consists of 18 residues. The V gene end was trimmed by 4 bases and the J gene end by 0 bases; junction bases not matched to a gene: 9. Germline V gene data show CDR1 as SGHRS and CDR2 as YFSETQ. The CDR3 nucleotides are TGCGCCAGCAGCAGACTAGCGGGGATTACAAGCTCCTACAATGAGCAGTTCTTC. It is translated as CASSRLAGITSSYNEQFF.

This chain connects TRBV30 to TRBJ1-5; 8 bases map to TRBD1. The CDR3 is 15 residues long. Germline V CDR1 and CDR2: GTSNPN, SVGIG (reference sequence). Trimming at V came to 3 bases and at J to 4 bases, leaving 8 bases not matched to a gene. CDR3 in DNA: TGTGCCTGGAGAGATAACAGGGGGGGGAATCAGCCCCAGCATTTT. It encodes CAWRDNRGGNQPQHF.

The chain recombines TRBV28 with TRBJ2-5; 7 positions match TRBD2. Per germline, CDR1 MDHEN and CDR2 SYDVKM. The CDR3 length is 12 residues. Trimming took 10 bases from V and 5 from J; bases not matched to a gene: 7. The CDR3 DNA is TGTGCCATACAGACTAGCCGGGAGACCCAGTACTTC. Residues: CAIQTSRETQYF.

This clone is a singleton in its sample. The rearrangement uses TRBV4-3 and TRBJ1-1; tentative D call: TRBD1 (5 bases). V was shortened by 5 bases and J by 6 bases, with 19 bases between the two germline ends. The CDR3 consists of 15 residues. CDR1 is LGHNA, CDR2 YSLEER, per germline. Written as DNA, the CDR3 is TGCGCCAGCAGCTCCTATAAGGAGGGGCAGGCTGAAGCTTTCTTT. Translated, it gives CASSSYKEGQAEAFF.

V and J are TRBV4-3 and TRBJ1-2, with 8 positions matching TRBD1. Losses at the gene ends were 3 bases for V and 8 bases for J; bases not matched to a gene: 5. Germline CDR1 and CDR2: LGHNA and YSLEER. The CDR3 covers 13 residues. The CDR3 bases are TGCGCCAGCAGCCAGGAGACAGGGGTGGGCTACACCTTC. It yields the protein CASSQETGVGYTF.

This clone was seen just once. V is TRBV4-1 and J is TRBJ1-1; perhaps TRBD1 as D (5 bases). Germline V gives CDR1 MGHRA, CDR2 YSYEKL. The germline V and J ends were trimmed by 1 base and 12 bases, with 15 bases remaining between them. This CDR3 contains 13 residues. The CDR3 nucleotides are TGCGCCAGCAGCCAAGTAATAGGGGTGGTGCCTTTCTTT. Its protein is CASSQVIGVVPFF.

This chain links TRBV9 with TRBJ2-5; 7 bases are shared with TRBD2. Per the germline V gene, CDR1 is SGDLS and CDR2 is YYNGEE. V was pared by 0 bases and J by 11 bases, with 13 bases of the junction left unmatched. The CDR3 runs to 15 residues. The CDR3 here is CASSVGLASRETQYF. CDR3 sequence (DNA): TGTGCCAGCAGCGTAGGACTAGCTTCAAGAGAAACGCAGTACTTC.

This chain uses TRBV11-3 with TRBJ2-1, with D possibly TRBD2 on 6 matching bases. Germline V gives CDR1 SGHNT, CDR2 YENEEA. V was pared by 5 bases and J by 4 bases, with 15 bases between. This CDR3 has 15 residues. DNA for the CDR3: TGTGCCAGCAGCCTACCCTTGGGACTGTACAATGAGCAGTTCTTC. Translated, it gives CASSLPLGLYNEQFF.